The rows below give T cell receptor beta chains drawn from one sample of a study of blood T cell repertoires in COVID-19. Profiled with immunoSEQ multiplex PCR; TCRdb holds only in-frame clones, not every one. This table holds about 240,000 clones, around four fifths found once. Specimen: peripheral blood. The receptors stem from a woman aged 55-70 years with active or convalescent COVID-19. Both conserved end residues are part of each CDR3.

J gene	V gene	CDR3 protein
TRBJ1-1	TRBV5-1	CASSNDLGALGEAFF
TRBJ2-3	TRBV10-3	CAISLTSPPTDTQYF
TRBJ2-5	TRBV13	CASSFLVQETQYF
TRBJ2-3	TRBV5-6	CASSFQDRGLDTQYF
TRBJ2-5	TRBV5-1	CASSLASGGGETQYF
TRBJ2-3	TRBV6-5	CASSYVLSGGADTQYF
TRBJ2-3	TRBV28	CASRQSGARDTQYF
TRBJ1-3	TRBV2	CASSENPRGISGNTIYF
TRBJ1-3	TRBV7-9	CASSEDSFGNTIYF
TRBJ1-1	TRBV10-3	CAISESEVGTGMMNTEAFF
TRBJ2-7	TRBV4-1	CASSQDFFRATYEQYF
TRBJ2-7	TRBV7-3	CASSRTGGAEQYF
TRBJ2-2	TRBV19	CASSKLGGSSTGELFF
TRBJ2-1	TRBV29-1	CSVVIAIPGSYNEQFF
TRBJ2-3	TRBV24-1	CATSDPAGGSTDTQYF
TRBJ1-2	TRBV2	CASSEGRAGGYTF
TRBJ1-1	TRBV20-1	CSASGLLSEDTEAFF
TRBJ1-2	TRBV27	CASRGQGAVRSYGYTF
TRBJ1-2	TRBV7-2	CASSPDYGYTF
TRBJ2-5	TRBV7-9	CASSLLLGGKETQYF
TRBJ2-1	TRBV30	CAWSVGVGLTYNEQFF
TRBJ2-3	TRBV11-2	CASSLSAGGPDTQYF
TRBJ2-7	TRBV27	CASRDRKKGYEQYF
TRBJ2-3	TRBV29-1	CSVDRLAGGTDTQYF
TRBJ2-3	TRBV30	CAWSVLHDSTDTQYF
TRBJ2-3	TRBV24-1	CATSDLSAPSGGTDTQYF
TRBJ2-1	TRBV5-1	CASSLAGTGENEQFF
TRBJ1-4	TRBV11-3	CASSLGQGDEKLFF
TRBJ2-3	TRBV5-1	CASSLMSSGFPDTQYF
TRBJ2-5	TRBV7-2	CASSGPGLAEHQETQYF
TRBJ1-1	TRBV3-1/TRBV3-2	CASSPQGQGKAFF
TRBJ2-3	TRBV18	CASSPNGNSGTDTQYF
TRBJ1-4	TRBV6-4	CASSDEQGGKLFF
TRBJ2-7	TRBV7-9	CASSSGTGVDEQYF
TRBJ2-2	TRBV27	CASSFHAPDRVVGELFF
TRBJ1-2	TRBV13	CASSLGIGVDGYTF
TRBJ2-2	TRBV14	CASSPAGDHGELFF
TRBJ2-1	TRBV29-1	CSADSGRAPNEQFF
TRBJ1-4	TRBV2	CASRDLDSYNEKLFF
TRBJ2-2	TRBV27	CASSHPTGKAAGELFF
TRBJ2-1	TRBV9	CASSVGGTTSGRAAQFF
TRBJ1-4	TRBV7-2	CASSSWTGDYATNEKLFF
TRBJ2-2	TRBV4-1	CASSQDMTSGVGTGELFF
TRBJ2-7	TRBV9	CASSVDLVREQYF
TRBJ2-7	TRBV27	CASSASGTSSYEQYF
TRBJ2-7	TRBV19	CASSRDRDTEQYF
TRBJ1-1	TRBV28	CASSPPGGRNTEAFF
TRBJ2-1	TRBV11-2	CASSETTAARGTYNEQFF
TRBJ1-2	TRBV5-1	CASSWVTGVDYGYTF
TRBJ1-1	TRBV29-1	CSVESQGATEAFF
TRBJ1-3	TRBV19	CASTPRDRGPGNTIYF
TRBJ2-3	TRBV15	CATSREPGDLSTQYF
TRBJ1-1	TRBV7-9	CASSLGIGGVGNTEAFF